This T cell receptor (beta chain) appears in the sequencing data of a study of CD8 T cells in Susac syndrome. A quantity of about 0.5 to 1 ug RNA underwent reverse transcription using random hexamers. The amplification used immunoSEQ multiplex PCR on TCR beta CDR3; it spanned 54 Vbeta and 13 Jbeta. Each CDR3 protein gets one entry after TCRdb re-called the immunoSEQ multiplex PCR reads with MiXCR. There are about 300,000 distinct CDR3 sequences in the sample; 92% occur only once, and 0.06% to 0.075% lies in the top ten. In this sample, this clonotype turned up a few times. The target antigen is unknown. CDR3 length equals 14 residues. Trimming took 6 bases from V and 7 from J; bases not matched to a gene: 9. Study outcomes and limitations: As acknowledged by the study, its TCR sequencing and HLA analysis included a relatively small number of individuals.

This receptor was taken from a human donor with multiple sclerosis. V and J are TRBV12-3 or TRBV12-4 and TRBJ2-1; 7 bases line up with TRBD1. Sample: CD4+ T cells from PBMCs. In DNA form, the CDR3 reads TGTGCCAGCAGCCTCGACAGGGTACGGAATGAGCAGTTCTTC. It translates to CASSLDRVRNEQFF.